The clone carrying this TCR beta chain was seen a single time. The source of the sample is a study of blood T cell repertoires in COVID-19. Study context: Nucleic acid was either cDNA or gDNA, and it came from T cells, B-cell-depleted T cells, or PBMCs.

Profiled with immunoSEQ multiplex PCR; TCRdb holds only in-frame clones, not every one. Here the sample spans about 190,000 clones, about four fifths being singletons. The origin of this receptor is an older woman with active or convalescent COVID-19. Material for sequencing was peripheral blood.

This chain's CDR3 is CASSQLSGGTDTQYF. DNA of the CDR3: TGTGCCAGCAGCCAACTTAGCGGGGGCACAGATACGCAGTATTTT. The rearrangement uses TRBV4-2 and TRBJ2-3, with 8 nucleotides matching TRBD2. V shed 2 bases and J 1 base; nucleotides not matched to a gene: 2. This CDR3 has 15 residues. Per the germline V gene, CDR1 is LGHNA and CDR2 is YNFKEQ.